The present entry profiles one TCR beta chain with its context. This CDR3 has 15 residues. Germline assignment: CDR1 DFQATT and CDR2 SNEGSKA (reference sequence). The J segment lost 3 bases and the V segment lost 0 bases, leaving 8 bases of the junction unmatched. This record belongs to a study of blood T cells in healthy people across ages. With a J-beta primer mix and a sample-barcoded 5' primer, a second PCR ran about 6 to 11 cycles. MiXCR, run by TCRdb on the 5' RACE reads, gives a single entry per CDR3 protein. In the table there are some 890,000 distinct CDR3 sequences, approximately 32% of which are singletons. Researchers collected 9.5 to 10 milliliters of peripheral blood from every single donor. The sample was also linked to a second study, of T cells of mothers and their children.

This receptor was obtained from a middle-aged woman in good health. Sequencing was done on a sample of blood. This chain uses TRBV20-1 with TRBJ2-7; 7 bases match TRBD2. CDR3: CSARDAGLADYEQYF. DNA for the CDR3: TGCAGTGCTAGAGATGCTGGGCTAGCGGACTACGAGCAGTACTTC.